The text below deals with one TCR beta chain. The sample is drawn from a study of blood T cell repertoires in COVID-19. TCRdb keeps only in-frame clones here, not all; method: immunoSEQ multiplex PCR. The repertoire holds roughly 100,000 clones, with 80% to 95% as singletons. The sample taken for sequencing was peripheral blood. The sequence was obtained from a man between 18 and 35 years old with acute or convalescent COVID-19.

In nucleotides, the CDR3 is TGTGCCAGCAGTCGGGGACAAGGTAGTGGCTACACCTTC. It translates to CASSRGQGSGYTF. This chain joins TRBV7-8 and TRBJ1-2; tentatively, D is TRBD1 (6 bases). The germline gives CDR1 SGHVS, CDR2 FQNEAQ. Trimming removed 6 bases from V and 7 bases from J, with 15 bases in between. The CDR3 runs to 13 residues.